This TCR beta chain came from a study of blood T cells in healthy people across ages. The second PCR ran roughly 6 to 11 cycles with a sample-barcoded 5' primer and J-beta primers. Each sample yielded at least 3 million CDR3-containing paired-end reads. TCRdb redid the calling of the 5' RACE reads with MiXCR, one entry per CDR3 protein. In the table there are roughly 1,800,000 distinct CDR3 sequences, less than 50% of which are singletons. With 7 bases removed from V and 9 bases from J, the gap between germline ends came to 23 bases. Germline CDR1 is MDHEN and CDR2 is SYDVKM. CDR3 length: 15 residues.

The chain couples TRBV28 to TRBJ2-3; possibly TRBD1 or TRBD2 for D (5 bases each). The clonotype originates from a woman aged 40 to 49 in good health. The sample comprised blood. The CDR3 spells CASIESGTPSWTQYF. In DNA form, the CDR3 reads TGTGCCAGCATCGAATCCGGGACCCCAAGCTGGACGCAGTATTTT.